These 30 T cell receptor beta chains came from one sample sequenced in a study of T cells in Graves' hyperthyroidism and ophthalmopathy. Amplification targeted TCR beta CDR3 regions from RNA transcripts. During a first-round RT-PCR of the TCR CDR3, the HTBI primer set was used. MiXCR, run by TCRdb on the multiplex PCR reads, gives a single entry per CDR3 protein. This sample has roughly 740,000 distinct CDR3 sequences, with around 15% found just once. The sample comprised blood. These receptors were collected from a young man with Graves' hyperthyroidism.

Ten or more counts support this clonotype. CDR3 nucleotide sequence: TGTGCCAGCAGGCAGAAAATGGATCGCTACACCTTC. Its protein product is CASRQKMDRYTF. The chain links TRBV2 to TRBJ1-2; D gene unclear. Germline lookup yields CDR1 SNHLY and CDR2 FYNNEI. V dropped 6 bases and J dropped 9 bases, with 14 bases sitting between them. This CDR3 region has 12 residues.

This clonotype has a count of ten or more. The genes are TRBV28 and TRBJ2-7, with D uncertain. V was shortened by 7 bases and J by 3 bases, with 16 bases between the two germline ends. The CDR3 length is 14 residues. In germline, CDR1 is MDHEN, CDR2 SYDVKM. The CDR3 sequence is CASTSVYANYEQYF. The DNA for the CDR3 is TGTGCCAGCACCTCGGTTTATGCCAACTACGAGCAGTACTTC. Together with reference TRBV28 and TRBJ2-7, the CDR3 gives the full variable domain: DVKVTQSSRYLVKRTGEKVFLECVQDMDHENMFWYRQDPGLGLRLIYFSYDVKMKEKGDIPEGYSVSREKKERFSLILESASTNQTSMYLCASTSVYANYEQYFGPGTRLTVT.

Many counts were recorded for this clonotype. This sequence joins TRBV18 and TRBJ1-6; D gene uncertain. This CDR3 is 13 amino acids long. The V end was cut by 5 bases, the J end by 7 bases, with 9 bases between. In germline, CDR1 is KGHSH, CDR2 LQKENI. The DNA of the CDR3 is TGTGCCAGCTCAACCGACCAGAATTCACCCCTCCACTTT. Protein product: CASSTDQNSPLHF.

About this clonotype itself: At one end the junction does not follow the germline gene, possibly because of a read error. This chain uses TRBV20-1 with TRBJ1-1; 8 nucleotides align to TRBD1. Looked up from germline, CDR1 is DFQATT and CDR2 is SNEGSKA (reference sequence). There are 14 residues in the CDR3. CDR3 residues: CSTRRDRGDTEAFF. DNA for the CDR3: TGCAGTACTAGAAGAGACAGGGGAGACACTGAAGCTTTCTTT.

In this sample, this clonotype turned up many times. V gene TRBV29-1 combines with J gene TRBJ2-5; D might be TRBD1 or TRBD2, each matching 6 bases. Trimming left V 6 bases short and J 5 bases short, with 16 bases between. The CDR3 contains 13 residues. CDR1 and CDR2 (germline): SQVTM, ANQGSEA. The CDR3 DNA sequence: TGCAGCGTCGAGGTTGGGGGGCCGGAGACCCAGTACTTC. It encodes CSVEVGGPETQYF.

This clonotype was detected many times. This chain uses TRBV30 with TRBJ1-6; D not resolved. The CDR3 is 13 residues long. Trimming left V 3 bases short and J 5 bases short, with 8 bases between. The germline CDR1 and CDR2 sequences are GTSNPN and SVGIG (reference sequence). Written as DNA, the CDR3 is TGTGCCTGGAGAAGACGGGATAATTCACCCCTCCACTTT. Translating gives CAWRRRDNSPLHF.

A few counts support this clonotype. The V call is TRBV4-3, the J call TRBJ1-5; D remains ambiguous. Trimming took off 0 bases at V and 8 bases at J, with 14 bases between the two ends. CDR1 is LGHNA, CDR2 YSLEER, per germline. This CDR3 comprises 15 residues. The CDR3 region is CASSQDLGSGEPQHF. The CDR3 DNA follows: TGCGCCAGCAGCCAAGATCTCGGAAGCGGCGAGCCCCAGCATTTT.

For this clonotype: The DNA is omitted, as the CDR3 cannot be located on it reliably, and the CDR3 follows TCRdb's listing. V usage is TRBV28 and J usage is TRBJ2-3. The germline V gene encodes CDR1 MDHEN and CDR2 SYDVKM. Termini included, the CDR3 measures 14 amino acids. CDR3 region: CASSSSEHSGTQYF.

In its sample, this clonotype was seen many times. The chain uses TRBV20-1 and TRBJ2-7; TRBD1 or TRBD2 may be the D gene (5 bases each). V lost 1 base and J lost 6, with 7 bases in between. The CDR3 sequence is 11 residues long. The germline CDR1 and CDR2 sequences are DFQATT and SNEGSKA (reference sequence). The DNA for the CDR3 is TGCAGTGCTAGAGCGGGGACCGAGCAGTACTTC. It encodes CSARAGTEQYF.

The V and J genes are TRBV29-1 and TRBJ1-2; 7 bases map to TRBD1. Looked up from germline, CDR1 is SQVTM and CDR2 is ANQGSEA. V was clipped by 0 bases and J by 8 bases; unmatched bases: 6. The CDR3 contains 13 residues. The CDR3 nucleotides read TGCAGCGTTGAAGAGACAGGGCTCCTAGGCTACACCTTC. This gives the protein CSVEETGLLGYTF.

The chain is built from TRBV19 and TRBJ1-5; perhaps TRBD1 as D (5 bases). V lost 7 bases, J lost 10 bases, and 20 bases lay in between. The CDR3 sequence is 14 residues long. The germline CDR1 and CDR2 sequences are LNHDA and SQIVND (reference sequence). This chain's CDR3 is CASTLGGDSRPQHF. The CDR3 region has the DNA TGTGCCAGTACCCTCGGTGGAGACAGTCGACCCCAGCATTTT.

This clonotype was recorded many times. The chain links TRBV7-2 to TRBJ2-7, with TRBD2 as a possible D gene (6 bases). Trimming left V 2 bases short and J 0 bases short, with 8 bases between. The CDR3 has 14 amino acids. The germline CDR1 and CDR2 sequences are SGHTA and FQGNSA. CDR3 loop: CASSLSGLSYEQYF. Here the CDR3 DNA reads TGTGCCAGCAGCTTATCGGGACTCTCCTACGAGCAGTACTTC.

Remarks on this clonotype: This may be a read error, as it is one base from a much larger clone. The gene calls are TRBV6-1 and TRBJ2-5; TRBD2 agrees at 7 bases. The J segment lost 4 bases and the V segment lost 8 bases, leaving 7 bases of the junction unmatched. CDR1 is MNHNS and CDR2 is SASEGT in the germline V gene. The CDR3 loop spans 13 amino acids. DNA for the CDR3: TGTGCCAGCCAGTGGGAGCGGGGAGAGACCCAGTACTTC. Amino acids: CASQWERGETQYF.

CDR3 amino acids: CASSPDPFSETQYF. For the CDR3, the DNA is TGTGCCAGCAGCCCCGACCCCTTTTCAGAGACCCAGTACTTC. The rearrangement links TRBV7-3 to TRBJ2-5; D gene uncertain. Germline V gives CDR1 SGHTA, CDR2 FQGTGA. The CDR3 runs 14 residues. Trimming removed 5 bases at V and 4 bases at J, with 14 bases between.

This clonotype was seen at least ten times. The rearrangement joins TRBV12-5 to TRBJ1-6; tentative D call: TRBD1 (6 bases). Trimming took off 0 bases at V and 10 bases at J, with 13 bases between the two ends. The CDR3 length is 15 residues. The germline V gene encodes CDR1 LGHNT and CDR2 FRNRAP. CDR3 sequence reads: CASGLVNRAGSPLHF. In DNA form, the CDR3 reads TGTGCTAGTGGTTTGGTTAACAGGGCCGGATCACCCCTCCACTTT.

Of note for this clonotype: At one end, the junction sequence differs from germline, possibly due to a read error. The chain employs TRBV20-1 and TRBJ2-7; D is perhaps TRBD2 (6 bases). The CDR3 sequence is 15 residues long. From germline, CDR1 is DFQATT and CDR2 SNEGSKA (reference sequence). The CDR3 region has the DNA TGCAGTGTTAGACCGAGCGGGCCCGGGGTGGGCGAGCAGTACTTC. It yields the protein CSVRPSGPGVGEQYF.

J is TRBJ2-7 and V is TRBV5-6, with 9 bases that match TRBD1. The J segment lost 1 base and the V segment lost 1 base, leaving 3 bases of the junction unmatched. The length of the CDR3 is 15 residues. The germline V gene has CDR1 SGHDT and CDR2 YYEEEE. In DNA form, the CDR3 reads TGTGCCAGCAGCTTGATTGGGACAGGGTCCTACGAGCAGTACTTC. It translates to CASSLIGTGSYEQYF.

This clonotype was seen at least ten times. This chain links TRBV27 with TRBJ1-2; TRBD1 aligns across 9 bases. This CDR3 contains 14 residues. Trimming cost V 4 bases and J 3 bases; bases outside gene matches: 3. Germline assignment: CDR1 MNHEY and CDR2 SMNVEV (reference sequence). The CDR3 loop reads CASSSRTGDYGYTF. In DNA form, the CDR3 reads TGTGCCAGCAGTTCGCGGACAGGGGACTATGGCTACACCTTC.

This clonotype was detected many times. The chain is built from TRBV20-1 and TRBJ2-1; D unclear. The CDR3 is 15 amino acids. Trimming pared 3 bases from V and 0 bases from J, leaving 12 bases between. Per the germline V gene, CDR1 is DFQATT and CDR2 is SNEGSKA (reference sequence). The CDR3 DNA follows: TGCAGTGCTAGGAAGTCAGCGAGCTCCTACAATGAGCAGTTCTTC. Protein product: CSARKSASSYNEQFF.

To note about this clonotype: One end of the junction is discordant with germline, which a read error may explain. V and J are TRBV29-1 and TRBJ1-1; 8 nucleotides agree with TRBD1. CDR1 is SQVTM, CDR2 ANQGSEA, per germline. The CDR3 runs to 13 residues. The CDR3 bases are TGCAGCGTTGAAAGACAGGGGAACCCTGAAGCTTTCTTT. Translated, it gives CSVERQGNPEAFF.

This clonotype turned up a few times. The CDR3 spells CASSRTGGLMEQYF. CDR3 coding DNA: TGTGCCAGCAGTCGGACAGGGGGCCTTATGGAGCAGTACTTC. The V and J genes are TRBV12-3 or TRBV12-4 and TRBJ2-7; TRBD1 agrees at 11 bases. V trimming: 5 bases; J trimming: 7 bases; junction bases outside the gene matches: 7. This CDR3 is 14 amino acids long.

CDR3: CSARSGLAGLRHEQYF. The CDR3 coding sequence is TGCAGTGCTAGATCGGGACTAGCGGGCCTCCGCCACGAGCAGTACTTC. The chain employs TRBV20-1 and TRBJ2-7, with 12 bases fitting TRBD2. V lost 2 bases to trimming and J lost 5 bases; unmatched junction nucleotides: 10. Germline-derived CDR1 and CDR2 are DFQATT and SNEGSKA (reference sequence). There are 16 residues in the CDR3.

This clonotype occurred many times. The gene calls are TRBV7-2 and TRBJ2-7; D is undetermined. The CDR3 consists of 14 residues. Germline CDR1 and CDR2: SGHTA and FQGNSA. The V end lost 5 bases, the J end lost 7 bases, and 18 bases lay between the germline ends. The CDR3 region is CASSTRLPEGEQYF. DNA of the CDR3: TGTGCCAGCAGCACTCGACTGCCGGAAGGGGAGCAGTACTTC. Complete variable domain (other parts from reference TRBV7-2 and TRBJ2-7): GAGVSQSPSNKVTEKGKDVELRCDPISGHTALYWYRQSLGQGLEFLIYFQGNSAPDKSGLPSDRFSAERTGGSVSTLTIQRTQQEDSAVYLCASSTRLPEGEQYFGPGTRLTVT.

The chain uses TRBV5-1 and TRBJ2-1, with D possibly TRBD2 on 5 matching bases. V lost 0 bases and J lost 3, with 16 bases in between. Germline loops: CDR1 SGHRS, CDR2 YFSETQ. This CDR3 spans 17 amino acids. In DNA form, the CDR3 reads TGCGCCAGCAGCTTGGCCGGAGAGTGGGAGTTCTACAATGAGCAGTTCTTC. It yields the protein CASSLAGEWEFYNEQFF.

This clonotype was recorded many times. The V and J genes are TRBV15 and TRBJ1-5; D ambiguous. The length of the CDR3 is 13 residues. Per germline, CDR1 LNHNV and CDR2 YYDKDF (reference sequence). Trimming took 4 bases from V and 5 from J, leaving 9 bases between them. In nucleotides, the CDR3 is TGTGCCACCAGCACGCGTAAGGATCAGCCCCAGCATTTT. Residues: CATSTRKDQPQHF.

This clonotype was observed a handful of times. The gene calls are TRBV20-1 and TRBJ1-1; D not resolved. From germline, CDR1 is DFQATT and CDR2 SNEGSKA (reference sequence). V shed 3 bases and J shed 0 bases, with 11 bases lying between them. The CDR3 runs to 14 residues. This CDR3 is CSASASGMNTEAFF. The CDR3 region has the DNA TGCAGTGCTAGCGCAAGCGGTATGAACACTGAAGCTTTCTTT.

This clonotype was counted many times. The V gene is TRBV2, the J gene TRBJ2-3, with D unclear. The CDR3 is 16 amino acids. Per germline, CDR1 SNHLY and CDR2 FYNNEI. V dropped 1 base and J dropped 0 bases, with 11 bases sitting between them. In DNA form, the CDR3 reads TGTGCCAGCAGTGAAGTACTCCTTCATAGCACAGATACGCAGTATTTT. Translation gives CASSEVLLHSTDTQYF.

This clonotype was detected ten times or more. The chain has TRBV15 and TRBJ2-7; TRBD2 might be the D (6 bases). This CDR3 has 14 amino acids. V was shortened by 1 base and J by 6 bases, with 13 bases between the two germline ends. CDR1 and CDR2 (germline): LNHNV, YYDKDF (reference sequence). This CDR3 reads CATSRAGVGSEQYF. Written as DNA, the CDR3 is TGTGCCACCAGCAGAGCGGGAGTAGGCTCCGAGCAGTACTTC. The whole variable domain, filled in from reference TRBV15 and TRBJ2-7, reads DAMVIQNPRYQVTQFGKPVTLSCSQTLNHNVMYWYQQKSSQAPKLLFHYYDKDFNNEADTPDNFQSRRPNTSFCFLDIRSPGLGDTAMYLCATSRAGVGSEQYFGPGTRLTVT.

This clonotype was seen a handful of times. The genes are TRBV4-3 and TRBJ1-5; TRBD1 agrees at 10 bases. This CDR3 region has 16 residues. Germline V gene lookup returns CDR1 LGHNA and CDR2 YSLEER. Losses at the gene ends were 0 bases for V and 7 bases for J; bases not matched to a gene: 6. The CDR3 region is CASSQDRTGGGQPQHF. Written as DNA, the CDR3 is TGCGCCAGCAGCCAAGATCGGACAGGGGGAGGACAGCCCCAGCATTTT.

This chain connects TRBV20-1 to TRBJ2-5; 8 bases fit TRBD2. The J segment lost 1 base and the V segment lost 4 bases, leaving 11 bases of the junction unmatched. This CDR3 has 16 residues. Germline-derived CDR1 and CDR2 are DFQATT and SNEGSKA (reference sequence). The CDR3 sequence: CSATDPRLAIQETQYF. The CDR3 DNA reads TGCAGTGCTACCGACCCTAGACTAGCGATCCAAGAGACCCAGTACTTC.